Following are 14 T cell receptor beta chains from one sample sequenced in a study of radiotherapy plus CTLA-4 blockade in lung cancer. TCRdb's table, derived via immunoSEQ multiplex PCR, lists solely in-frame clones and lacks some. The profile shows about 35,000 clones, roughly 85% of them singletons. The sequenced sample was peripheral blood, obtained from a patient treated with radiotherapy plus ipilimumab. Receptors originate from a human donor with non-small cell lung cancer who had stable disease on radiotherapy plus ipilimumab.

The CDR3 loop reads CAISSGRADEQFF. The CDR3 DNA is TGTGCCATCAGTAGCGGGAGGGCCGATGAGCAGTTCTTC. The V call is TRBV10-3, the J call TRBJ2-1; TRBD2 aligns across 10 bases. The CDR3 loop spans 13 amino acids. V trimming: 5 bases; J trimming: 8 bases; junction bases outside the gene matches: 3. The germline V gene has CDR1 ENHRY and CDR2 SYGVKD.

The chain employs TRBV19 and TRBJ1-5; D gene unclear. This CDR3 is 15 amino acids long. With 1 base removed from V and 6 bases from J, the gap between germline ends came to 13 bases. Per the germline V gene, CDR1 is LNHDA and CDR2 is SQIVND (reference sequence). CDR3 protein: CASSIGKRRVQPQHF. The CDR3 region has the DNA TGTGCCAGTAGTATAGGTAAACGGAGGGTTCAGCCCCAGCATTTT. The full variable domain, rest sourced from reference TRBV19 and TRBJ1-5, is DGGITQSPKYLFRKEGQNVTLSCEQNLNHDAMYWYRQDPGQGLRLIYYSQIVNDFQKGDIAEGYSVSREKKESFPLTVTSAQKNPTAFYLCASSIGKRRVQPQHFGDGTRLSIL.

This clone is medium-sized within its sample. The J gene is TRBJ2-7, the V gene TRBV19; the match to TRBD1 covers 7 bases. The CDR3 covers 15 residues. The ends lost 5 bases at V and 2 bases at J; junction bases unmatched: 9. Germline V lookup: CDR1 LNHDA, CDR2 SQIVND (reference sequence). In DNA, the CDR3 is TGTGCCAGTAGTTCCTCCGCCGGGACAGCCTACGAGCAGTACTTC. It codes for CASSSSAGTAYEQYF. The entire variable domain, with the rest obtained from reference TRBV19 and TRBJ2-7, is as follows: DGGITQSPKYLFRKEGQNVTLSCEQNLNHDAMYWYRQDPGQGLRLIYYSQIVNDFQKGDIAEGYSVSREKKESFPLTVTSAQKNPTAFYLCASSSSAGTAYEQYFGPGTRLTVT.

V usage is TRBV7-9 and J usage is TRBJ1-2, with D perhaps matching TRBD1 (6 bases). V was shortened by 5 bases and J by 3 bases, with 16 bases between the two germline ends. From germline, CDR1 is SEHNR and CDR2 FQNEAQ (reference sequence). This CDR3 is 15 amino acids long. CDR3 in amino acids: CASSEGHPEDYGYTF. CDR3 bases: TGTGCCAGCAGCGAGGGACATCCAGAGGACTATGGCTACACCTTC.

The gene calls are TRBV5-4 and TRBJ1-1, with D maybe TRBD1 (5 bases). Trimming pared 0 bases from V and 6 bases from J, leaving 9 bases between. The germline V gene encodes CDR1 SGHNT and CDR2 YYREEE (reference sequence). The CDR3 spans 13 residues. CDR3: CASSLVTGAEAFF. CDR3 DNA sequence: TGTGCCAGCAGCTTGGTGACGGGGGCTGAAGCTTTCTTT.

The CDR3 protein is CAISEFHNRDGQFF. As DNA, the CDR3 is TGTGCCATCAGTGAGTTTCACAACAGGGATGGGCAGTTCTTC. The J gene is TRBJ2-1, the V gene TRBV10-3, with a possible D match to TRBD1 (6 bases). This CDR3 is built from 14 residues. The germline V gene encodes CDR1 ENHRY and CDR2 SYGVKD. The germline V and J ends were trimmed by 1 base and 12 bases, with 16 bases remaining between them.

In DNA form, the CDR3 reads TGCAGCGTTGAAGGGCGACTAGCGGGAGGAGGAGATACGCAGTATTTT. As protein: CSVEGRLAGGGDTQYF. The chain couples TRBV29-1 to TRBJ2-3; 13 positions agree with TRBD2. Losses at the gene ends were 1 base for V and 5 bases for J; bases not matched to a gene: 6. Per the germline V gene, CDR1 is SQVTM and CDR2 is ANQGSEA. The length of the CDR3 is 16 residues.

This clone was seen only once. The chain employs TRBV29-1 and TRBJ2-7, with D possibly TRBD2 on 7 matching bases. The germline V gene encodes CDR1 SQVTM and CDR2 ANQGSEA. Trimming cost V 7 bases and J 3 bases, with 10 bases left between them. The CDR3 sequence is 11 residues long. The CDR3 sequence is CSGGGRYEQYF. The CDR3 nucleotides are TGCAGCGGGGGGGGGCGCTACGAGCAGTACTTC.

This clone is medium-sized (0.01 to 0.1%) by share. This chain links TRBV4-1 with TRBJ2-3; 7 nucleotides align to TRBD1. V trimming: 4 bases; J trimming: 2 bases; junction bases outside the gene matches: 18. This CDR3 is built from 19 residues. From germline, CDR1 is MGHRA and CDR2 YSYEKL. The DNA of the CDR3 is TGCGCCAGCAGCCGCACCATAAGACCCGGGACAGAAGACACAGATACGCAGTATTTT. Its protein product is CASSRTIRPGTEDTDTQYF.

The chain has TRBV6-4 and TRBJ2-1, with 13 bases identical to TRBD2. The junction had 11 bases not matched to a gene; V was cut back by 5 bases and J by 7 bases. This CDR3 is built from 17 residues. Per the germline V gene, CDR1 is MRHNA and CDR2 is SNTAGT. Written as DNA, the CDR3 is TGTGCCAGCAGTCCGGAAAGACTAGCGGGAGGACGGAATGAGCAGTTCTTC. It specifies CASSPERLAGGRNEQFF.

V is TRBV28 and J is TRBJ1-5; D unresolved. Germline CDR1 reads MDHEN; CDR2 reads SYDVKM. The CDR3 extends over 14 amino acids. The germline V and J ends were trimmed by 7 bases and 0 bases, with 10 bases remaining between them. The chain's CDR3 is CASKAVYSNQPQHF. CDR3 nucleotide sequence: TGTGCCAGCAAAGCGGTATATAGCAATCAGCCCCAGCATTTT. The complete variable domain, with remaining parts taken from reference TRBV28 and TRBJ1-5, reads DVKVTQSSRYLVKRTGEKVFLECVQDMDHENMFWYRQDPGLGLRLIYFSYDVKMKEKGDIPEGYSVSREKKERFSLILESASTNQTSMYLCASKAVYSNQPQHFGDGTRLSIL.

The CDR3 here is CASSWGTGTNTEAFF. CDR3 DNA: TGCGCCAGCAGCTGGGGGACAGGGACGAACACTGAAGCTTTCTTT. The V gene is TRBV5-1, the J gene TRBJ1-1, with 9 bases matching TRBD1. After removal of 3 bases from V and 1 base from J, the junction contained 4 bases not matched to a gene. The length of the CDR3 is 15 residues. Per germline, CDR1 SGHRS and CDR2 YFSETQ.

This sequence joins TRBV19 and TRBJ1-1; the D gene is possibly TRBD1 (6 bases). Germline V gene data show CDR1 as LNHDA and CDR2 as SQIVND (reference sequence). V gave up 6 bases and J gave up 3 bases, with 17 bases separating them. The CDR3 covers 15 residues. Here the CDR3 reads CASRVRPGVDTEAFF. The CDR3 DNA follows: TGTGCCAGTAGGGTCCGCCCAGGGGTGGACACTGAAGCTTTCTTT.

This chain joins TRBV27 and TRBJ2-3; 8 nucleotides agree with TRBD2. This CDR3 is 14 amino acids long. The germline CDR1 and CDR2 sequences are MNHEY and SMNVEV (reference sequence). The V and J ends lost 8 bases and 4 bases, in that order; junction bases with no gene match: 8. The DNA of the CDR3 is TGTGCCAGCTCTCGGGAGGGCCACTCAGATACGCAGTATTTT. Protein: CASSREGHSDTQYF.